This entry features one T cell receptor beta chain sequence. Its cognate antigen is unknown. The data belong to a study of shared clonotypes between healthy human individuals. Broader study findings: Compared with memory subsets, naive subsets generally had larger estimated richness. Only blood was sampled, and tissue TCR repertoires likely differ from blood ones. A handful of donors had roughly 5% of their naive CD4 clonotypes in common. The genetic and exposure-history diversity represented was limited by few donors.

Some clones are missing from TCRdb's copy, which holds only in-frame ones; the method was immunoSEQ multiplex PCR. This sample has around 1.9 million clones, with around 93% found just once. The naive CD8 fraction comprised CD45RO-negative cells positively selected for CCR7 and excluded terminally differentiated effector memory CD45RA+ cells. Input material: naive CD8+ T cells from PBMCs. The receptor was isolated from a man between 18 and 35 years old in good health. Some clones in this sample may be carry-over from other donors' samples.

DNA of the CDR3: TGTGCCAGCAGTCCCGAACTAGCGGGGCCATACAATGAGCAGTTCTTC. Translation gives CASSPELAGPYNEQFF. V and J are TRBV6-6 and TRBJ2-1; 10 bases align to TRBD2. In germline, CDR1 is MNHNY, CDR2 SVGAGI (reference sequence). The ends lost 5 bases at V and 4 bases at J; junction bases unmatched: 8. CDR3 size: 16 residues.